These 26 T cell receptor beta chains were all obtained from the same sample, sequenced in a study of Graves' ophthalmopathy and Graves' hyperthyroidism. Investigators amplified TCR beta CDR3 regions from RNA transcripts. A first-round RT-PCR used HTBI primers, followed by a second-round multiplex PCR. TCRdb itself ran the multiplex PCR reads through MiXCR, one entry per CDR3 protein. The profile covers roughly 400,000 distinct CDR3 sequences, with 15% appearing a single time and about 7% taken by the ten largest. Sequencing was done on a sample of peripheral blood. These receptors were taken from a woman between 18 and 29 years old with stable Graves' hyperthyroidism.

This clonotype was seen ten or more times. CDR3 in amino acids: CASTLTETYEQYF. The CDR3 DNA reads as TGTGCCAGCACCTTGACAGAAACCTACGAGCAGTACTTC. V usage is TRBV6-6 and J usage is TRBJ2-7, with D possibly being TRBD1 (5 bases). V lost 7 bases and J 2 bases, leaving 12 bases between the germline ends. Germline V gene lookup returns CDR1 MNHNY and CDR2 SVGAGI (reference sequence). There are 13 residues in the CDR3.

CDR3 DNA: TGCAGTGCCACACAAAAACAGGGTTCACCCCTCCACTTT. Amino acid sequence: CSATQKQGSPLHF. The chain links TRBV20-1 to TRBJ1-6; maybe TRBD1 (6 bases). This CDR3 comprises 13 residues. The V gene's germline CDR1 is DFQATT and CDR2 SNEGSKA (reference sequence). V gave up 6 bases and J gave up 9 bases, with 15 bases separating them.

This clonotype was counted only a few times. The chain employs TRBV4-1 and TRBJ1-1; maybe TRBD1 (6 bases). Trimming pared 4 bases from V and 0 bases from J, leaving 9 bases between. The CDR3 runs to 14 residues. Germline V gene data show CDR1 as MGHRA and CDR2 as YSYEKL. The chain's CDR3 is CASSRDILNTEAFF. CDR3 coding DNA: TGCGCCAGCAGCCGGGACATCCTGAACACTGAAGCTTTCTTT.

This clonotype has at least ten counts. V gene TRBV9 combines with J gene TRBJ2-5; possible D gene TRBD1, 6 bases. The CDR3 is made up of 13 amino acids. Germline CDR1 and CDR2: SGDLS and YYNGEE. V lost 3 bases and J lost 5, with 11 bases in between. CDR3 residues: CASSAGTYETQYF. The CDR3 DNA follows: TGTGCCAGCAGCGCGGGGACATACGAGACCCAGTACTTC.

Many counts were recorded for this clonotype. The chain joins TRBV7-2 to TRBJ2-4; D gene ambiguous. The V gene's germline CDR1 is SGHTA and CDR2 FQGNSA. V lost 1 base and J lost 1, with 11 bases in between. This CDR3 contains 16 residues. CDR3 loop: CASSLDNVGAKNIQYF. The CDR3 DNA sequence: TGTGCCAGCAGCTTAGATAACGTCGGGGCCAAAAACATTCAGTACTTC.

The table lists this clonotype with many counts. The chain is built from TRBV5-1 and TRBJ2-7, with 8 positions matching TRBD2. The germline gives CDR1 SGHRS, CDR2 YFSETQ. V lost 6 bases, J lost 5 bases, and 7 bases stayed unmatched. This CDR3 is 13 amino acids long. CDR3 amino acids: CASKRGGVHEQYF. The CDR3 DNA sequence: TGCGCCAGCAAACGGGGGGGCGTCCACGAGCAGTACTTC.

CDR3: CASSLDGTGGYEQYF. The CDR3 region has the DNA TGTGCCAGCAGCTTAGATGGGACAGGGGGCTACGAGCAGTACTTC. The chain is built from TRBV11-2 and TRBJ2-7; TRBD1 matches at 11 bases. The CDR3 runs to 15 residues. Germline V gene lookup returns CDR1 SGHAT and CDR2 FQNNGV. V shed 0 bases and J 3 bases; nucleotides not matched to a gene: 1.

The CDR3, as DNA: TGTGCCAGCAGCTTAGCGAGGGGCGGCGACGAGCAGTACTTC. Translation gives CASSLARGGDEQYF. The chain combines TRBV7-9 with TRBJ2-7; possibly TRBD1 or TRBD2 for D (5 bases each). Per germline, CDR1 SEHNR and CDR2 FQNEAQ (reference sequence). The CDR3 runs 14 residues. Trimming left V 0 bases short and J 5 bases short, with 11 bases between.

This clonotype was recorded many times. V and J are TRBV19 and TRBJ1-6; TRBD1 is a possible D gene (6 bases). Trimming removed 7 bases from V and 7 bases from J, with 14 bases in between. The CDR3 loop spans 14 amino acids. In germline, CDR1 is LNHDA, CDR2 SQIVND (reference sequence). Here the CDR3 DNA reads TGTGCCAGTATTGACAGGTCGAGAAATTCACCCCTCCACTTT. This sequence encodes CASIDRSRNSPLHF.

V and J are TRBV20-1 and TRBJ2-5; D is unresolved. The CDR3 loop spans 14 amino acids. The germline V gene has CDR1 DFQATT and CDR2 SNEGSKA (reference sequence). With 3 bases removed from V and 0 bases from J, the gap between germline ends came to 11 bases. CDR3: CSASMGFYQETQYF. In DNA, the CDR3 is TGCAGTGCTAGCATGGGGTTTTACCAAGAGACCCAGTACTTC.

This clonotype was recorded at least ten times. This chain joins TRBV29-1 and TRBJ1-1; 7 nucleotides agree with TRBD1. The germline CDR1 and CDR2 sequences are SQVTM and ANQGSEA. Germline trimming cut 6 bases from V and 10 bases from J; bases unmatched to any gene: 11. This CDR3 contains 12 residues. Here the CDR3 DNA reads TGCAGCGTCGCTGACAGGGATCCTGGAGCTTTCTTT. It is translated as CSVADRDPGAFF.

On this clonotype itself: This may arise from a read error, as a much more abundant clone is one base away. The rearrangement links TRBV24-1 to TRBJ2-5; 9 bases match TRBD1. The CDR3 covers 15 residues. CDR1 KGHDR and CDR2 SFDVKD come from the germline V gene. J lost 7 bases, V lost 1 base, and 6 bases had no gene match. CDR3 bases: TGTGCCACCAGTGATTTCGGACAGGGGAGGGTGACCCAGTACTTC. The encoded protein is CATSDFGQGRVTQYF.

At least ten counts were recorded for this clonotype. The V call is TRBV2, the J call TRBJ2-6; possible D gene TRBD1, 6 bases. This CDR3 has 19 amino acids. The V gene lost 6 bases and the J gene lost 0 bases, with 21 bases spanning the gap. Germline loops: CDR1 SNHLY, CDR2 FYNNEI. CDR3 sequence: CASRGTRQVAVSGANVLTF. CDR3 nucleotide sequence: TGTGCCAGCAGAGGTACTAGACAGGTCGCGGTCTCTGGGGCCAACGTCCTGACTTTC. The full variable domain, in which reference TRBV2 and TRBJ2-6 provide the parts outside the CDR3, is EPEVTQTPSHQVTQMGQEVILRCVPISNHLYFYWYRQILGQKVEFLVSFYNNEISEKSEIFDDQFSVERPDGSNFTLKIRSTKLEDSAMYFCASRGTRQVAVSGANVLTFGAGSRLTVL.

This clonotype was observed many times. The chain has TRBV6-1 and TRBJ1-1; D gene unclear. Germline V CDR1 and CDR2: MNHNS, SASEGT. The CDR3 loop spans 14 amino acids. V was shortened by 8 bases and J by 3 bases, with 16 bases between the two germline ends. The CDR3: CASARGLRDTEAFF. For the CDR3, the DNA is TGTGCCAGCGCCCGGGGATTAAGGGACACTGAAGCTTTCTTT.

On this clonotype: A read error may explain this, as a much larger clone is one base away. This chain joins TRBV19 and TRBJ1-1; D gene ambiguous. The V gene's germline CDR1 is LNHDA and CDR2 SQIVND (reference sequence). The CDR3 is made up of 14 amino acids. This CDR3 reads CASSIEQRNTEACF. The CDR3 nucleotides read TGTGCCAGTAGTATAGAACAGAGGAACACTGAAGCTTGCTTT.

In the case of this clonotype: One base away lies a much larger clone, so this may be a sequencing read error. V and J are TRBV12-3 or TRBV12-4 and TRBJ1-1; 7 nucleotides align to TRBD1. The CDR3 consists of 18 residues. Trimming took 8 bases from V and 0 from J; bases not matched to a gene: 18. The DNA for the CDR3 is TGTGCCAGCCATAGCCGGGGCAGGGGGTTGGCCATGAACACTGAAGCTTTCTTT. It encodes CASHSRGRGLAMNTEAFF.

The chain is built from TRBV6-1 and TRBJ1-6, with TRBD1 identical over 12 bases. J lost 9 bases, V lost 7 bases, and 4 bases had no gene match. The germline V gene has CDR1 MNHNS and CDR2 SASEGT. This CDR3 has 14 amino acids. CDR3 sequence reads: CASIGTGGSSPLHF. The CDR3, as DNA: TGTGCCAGCATTGGGACAGGGGGCAGTTCACCCCTCCACTTT.

This clonotype has ten or more counts. The chain recombines TRBV15 with TRBJ1-5; tentative D call: TRBD1 (6 bases). Germline-derived CDR1 and CDR2 are LNHNV and YYDKDF (reference sequence). The ends were cut back, 5 bases at V and 7 bases at J, with 18 bases in the middle. CDR3 size: 15 residues. CDR3 nucleotide sequence: TGTGCCACCAGCTTCGGAGGGGGGGCAGGACAGCCCCAGCATTTT. This gives the protein CATSFGGGAGQPQHF.

Ten or more counts support this clonotype. The chain links TRBV6-5 to TRBJ1-2; D may be TRBD1 (5 bases). CDR1 is MNHEY, CDR2 SVGAGI, per germline. The V gene lost 7 bases and the J gene lost 3 bases, with 15 bases spanning the gap. The CDR3 is 14 amino acids. CDR3 protein: CASNPGAGHYGYTF. CDR3 sequence (DNA): TGTGCCAGCAACCCCGGGGCGGGACACTATGGCTACACCTTC.

This clonotype has a count of ten or more. The rearrangement joins TRBV4-2 to TRBJ1-1, with 8 bases that match TRBD1. The V gene end was trimmed by 0 bases and the J gene end by 6 bases; junction bases not matched to a gene: 6. The CDR3 spans 15 residues. CDR1 is LGHNA, CDR2 YNFKEQ, per germline. The DNA of the CDR3 is TGTGCCAGCAGCCAAGAGGCAGGGGGCCTACCTGAAGCTTTCTTT. It encodes CASSQEAGGLPEAFF.

This clonotype has ten or more counts. The gene calls are TRBV5-1 and TRBJ2-7, with D tentatively TRBD1 (5 bases). Germline values: CDR1 SGHRS, CDR2 YFSETQ. This CDR3 spans 15 amino acids. Between the trimmed V and J ends, which lost 0 bases and 0 bases, there was a span of 10 bases. CDR3: CASSLALDNSYEQYF. The CDR3 DNA reads as TGCGCCAGCAGCTTGGCCCTGGACAACTCCTACGAGCAGTACTTC.

This clonotype came up many times. The conserved closing phenylalanine or tryptophan is absent in this CDR3, likely reflecting a read error. V is TRBV27 and J is TRBJ1-1, with TRBD1 matching 10 bases. The CDR3 contains 17 residues. Germline trimming cut 0 bases from V and 6 bases from J; bases unmatched to any gene: 10. CDR1 and CDR2 (germline): MNHEY, SMNVEV (reference sequence). The CDR3 protein is CASSLSPDRGVGAEAFL. CDR3 nucleotide sequence: TGTGCCAGCAGTTTATCCCCGGACAGGGGGGTGGGTGCTGAAGCTTTCCTT.

This clonotype was picked up many times. The chain combines TRBV12-3 or TRBV12-4 with TRBJ2-7; D is uncertain. Deletions cut 3 bases from V and 6 bases from J, with 15 bases between. The CDR3 is made up of 14 amino acids. This CDR3 is CASSFPSPTSEQYF. The CDR3, as DNA: TGTGCCAGCAGTTTCCCTAGTCCCACATCCGAGCAGTACTTC.

At least ten counts were recorded for this clonotype. The chain couples TRBV20-1 to TRBJ2-1, with D unresolved. The CDR3 totals 15 residues. CDR1 and CDR2 (germline): DFQATT, SNEGSKA (reference sequence). V lost 0 bases and J lost 7, with 16 bases in between. DNA of the CDR3: TGCAGTGCTAGAGATCACGAGGATCGGTGGAATGAGCAGTTCTTC. It is translated as CSARDHEDRWNEQFF.

This clonotype was seen many times. V usage is TRBV19 and J usage is TRBJ1-1; D possibly corresponds to TRBD1 (5 bases). Looked up from germline, CDR1 is LNHDA and CDR2 is SQIVND (reference sequence). The CDR3 contains 14 residues. V lost 5 bases and J lost 6, with 16 bases in between. CDR3 in DNA: TGTGCCAGTAGTTTCCGGGACGCAGGCGCTGAAGCTTTCTTT. It encodes CASSFRDAGAEAFF.

In this sample, this clonotype turned up many times. This chain links TRBV28 with TRBJ1-5; no reliable D call. The CDR3 is made up of 11 amino acids. Looked up from germline, CDR1 is MDHEN and CDR2 is SYDVKM. V gave up 9 bases and J gave up 5 bases, with 8 bases separating them. The CDR3 nucleotides read TGTGCCAGTATGAAGTATCAGCCCCAGCATTTT. This sequence encodes CASMKYQPQHF. Full variable domain (remainder filled in from reference TRBV28 and TRBJ1-5): DVKVTQSSRYLVKRTGEKVFLECVQDMDHENMFWYRQDPGLGLRLIYFSYDVKMKEKGDIPEGYSVSREKKERFSLILESASTNQTSMYLCASMKYQPQHFGDGTRLSIL.